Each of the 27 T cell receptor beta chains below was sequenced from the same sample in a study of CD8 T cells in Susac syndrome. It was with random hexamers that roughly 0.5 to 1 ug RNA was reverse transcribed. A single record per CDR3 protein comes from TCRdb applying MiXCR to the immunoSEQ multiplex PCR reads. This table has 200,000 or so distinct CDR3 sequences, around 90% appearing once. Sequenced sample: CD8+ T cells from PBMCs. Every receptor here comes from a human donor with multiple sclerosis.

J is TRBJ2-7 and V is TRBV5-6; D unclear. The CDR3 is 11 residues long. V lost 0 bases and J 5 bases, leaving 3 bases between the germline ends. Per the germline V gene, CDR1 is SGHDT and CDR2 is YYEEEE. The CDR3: CASSLANEQYF. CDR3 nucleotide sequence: TGTGCCAGCAGCTTGGCCAACGAGCAGTACTTC.

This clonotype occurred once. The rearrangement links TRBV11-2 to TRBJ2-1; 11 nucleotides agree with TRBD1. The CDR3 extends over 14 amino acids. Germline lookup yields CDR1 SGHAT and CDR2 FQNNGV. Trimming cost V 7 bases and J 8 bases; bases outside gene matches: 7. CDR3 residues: CASNGQGAVDEQFF. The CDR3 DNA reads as TGTGCCAGCAATGGACAGGGGGCGGTGGATGAGCAGTTCTTC.

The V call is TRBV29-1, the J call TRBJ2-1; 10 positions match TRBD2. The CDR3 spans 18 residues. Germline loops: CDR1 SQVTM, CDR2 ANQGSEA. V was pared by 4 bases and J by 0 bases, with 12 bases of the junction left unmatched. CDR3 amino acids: CSVVGTSVSMGSYNEQFF. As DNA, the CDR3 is TGCAGCGTTGTTGGGACTAGCGTCTCAATGGGCTCCTACAATGAGCAGTTCTTC.

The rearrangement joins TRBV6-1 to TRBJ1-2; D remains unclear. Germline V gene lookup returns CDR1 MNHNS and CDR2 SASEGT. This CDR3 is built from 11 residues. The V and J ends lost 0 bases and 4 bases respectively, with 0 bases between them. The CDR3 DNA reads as TGTGCCAGCAGTGAAGCCTATGGCTACACCTTC. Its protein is CASSEAYGYTF.

The CDR3 is CASSLVHEQFF. The CDR3 region has the DNA TGTGCCAGCAGTTTGGTTCATGAGCAGTTCTTC. The rearrangement uses TRBV28 and TRBJ2-1; no clear D. The germline V gene has CDR1 MDHEN and CDR2 SYDVKM. Trimming shortened V by 3 bases and J by 8 bases, and 5 bases separated the two germline ends. This CDR3 is 11 amino acids long.

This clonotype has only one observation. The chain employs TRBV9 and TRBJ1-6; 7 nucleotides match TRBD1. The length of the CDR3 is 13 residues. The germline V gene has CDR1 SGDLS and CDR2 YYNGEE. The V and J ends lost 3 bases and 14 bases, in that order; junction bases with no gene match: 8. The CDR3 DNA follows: TGTGCCAGCAGCGCCCCATACAGGGGATCCCTCCACTTT. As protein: CASSAPYRGSLHF.

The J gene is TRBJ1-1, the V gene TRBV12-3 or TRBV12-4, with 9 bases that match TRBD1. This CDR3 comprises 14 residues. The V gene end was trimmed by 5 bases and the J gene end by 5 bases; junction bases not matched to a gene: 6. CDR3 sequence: CASSPTGGNTEAFF. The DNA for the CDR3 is TGTGCCAGCAGTCCCACAGGGGGCAATACTGAAGCTTTCTTT.

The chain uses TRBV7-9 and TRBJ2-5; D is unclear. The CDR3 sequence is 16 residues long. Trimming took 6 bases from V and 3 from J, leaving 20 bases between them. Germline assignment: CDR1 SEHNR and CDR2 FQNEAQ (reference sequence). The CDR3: CASSDGTYETKETQYF. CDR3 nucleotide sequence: TGTGCCAGCAGTGACGGAACTTACGAGACAAAAGAGACCCAGTACTTC.

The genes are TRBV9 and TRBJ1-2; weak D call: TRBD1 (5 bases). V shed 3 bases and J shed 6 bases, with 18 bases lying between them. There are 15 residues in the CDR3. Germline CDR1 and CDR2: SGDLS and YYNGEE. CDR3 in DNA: TGTGCCAGCAGCGGCCTCCAAACAGGAATACATGGCTACACCTTC. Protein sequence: CASSGLQTGIHGYTF.

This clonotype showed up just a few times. The CDR3 is CASSLYQGDYGYTF. In DNA, the CDR3 is TGTGCCAGCAGCTTGTACCAGGGAGACTATGGCTACACCTTC. This chain joins TRBV7-6 and TRBJ1-2, with a possible D match to TRBD1 (5 bases). The CDR3 loop spans 14 amino acids. Germline CDR1 reads SGHVS; CDR2 reads FNYEAQ. Trimming removed 3 bases from V and 3 bases from J, with 11 bases in between.

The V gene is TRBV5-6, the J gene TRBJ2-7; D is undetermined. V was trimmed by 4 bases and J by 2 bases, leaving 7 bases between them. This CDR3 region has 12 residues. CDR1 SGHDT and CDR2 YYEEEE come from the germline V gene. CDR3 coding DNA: TGTGCCAGCAGCACCGAGACCTACGAGCAGTACTTC. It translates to CASSTETYEQYF.

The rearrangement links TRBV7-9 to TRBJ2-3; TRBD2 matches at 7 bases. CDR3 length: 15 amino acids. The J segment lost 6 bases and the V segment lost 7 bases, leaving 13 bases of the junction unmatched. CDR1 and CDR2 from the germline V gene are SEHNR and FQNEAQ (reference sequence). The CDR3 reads CASTDRDYNPDTQYF. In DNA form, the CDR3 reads TGTGCCAGCACCGACCGGGACTACAACCCGGATACGCAGTATTTT.

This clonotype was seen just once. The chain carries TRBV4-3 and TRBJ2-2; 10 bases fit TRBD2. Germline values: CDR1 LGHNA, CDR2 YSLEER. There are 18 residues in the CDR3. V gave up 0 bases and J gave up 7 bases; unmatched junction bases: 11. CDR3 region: CASSQEPLAGVPSGELFF. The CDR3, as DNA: TGCGCCAGCAGCCAAGAACCTCTAGCGGGAGTTCCAAGCGGGGAGCTGTTTTTT.

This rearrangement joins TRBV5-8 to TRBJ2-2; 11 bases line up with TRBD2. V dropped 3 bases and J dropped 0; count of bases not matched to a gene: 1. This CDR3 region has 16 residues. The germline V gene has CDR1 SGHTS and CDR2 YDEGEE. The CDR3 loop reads CASSSGLAANTGELFF. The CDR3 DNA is TGTGCCAGCAGCTCGGGACTAGCGGCGAACACCGGGGAGCTGTTTTTT. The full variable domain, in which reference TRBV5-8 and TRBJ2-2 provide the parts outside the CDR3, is EAGVTQSPTHLIKTRGQQATLRCSPISGHTSVYWYQQALGLGLQFLLWYDEGEERNRGNFPPRFSGRQFPNYSSELNVNALELEDSALYLCASSSGLAANTGELFFGEGSRLTVL.

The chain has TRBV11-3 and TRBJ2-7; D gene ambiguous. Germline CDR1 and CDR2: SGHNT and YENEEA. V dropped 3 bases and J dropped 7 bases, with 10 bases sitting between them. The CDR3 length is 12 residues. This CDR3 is CASSFRLQEQYF. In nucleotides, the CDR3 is TGTGCCAGCAGCTTCCGGCTGCAAGAGCAGTACTTC.

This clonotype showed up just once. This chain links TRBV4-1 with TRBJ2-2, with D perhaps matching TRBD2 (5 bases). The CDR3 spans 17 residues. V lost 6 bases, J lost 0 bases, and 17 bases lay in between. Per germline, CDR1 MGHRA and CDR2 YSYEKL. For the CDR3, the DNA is TGCGCCAGCAGTCACCCATCTAAGAGGGCGAACACCGGGGAGCTGTTTTTT. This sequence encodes CASSHPSKRANTGELFF.

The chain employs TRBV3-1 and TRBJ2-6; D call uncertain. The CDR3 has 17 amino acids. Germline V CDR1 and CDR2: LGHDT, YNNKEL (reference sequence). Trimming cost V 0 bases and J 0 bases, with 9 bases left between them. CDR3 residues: CASSQDWALSGANVLTF. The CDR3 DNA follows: TGTGCCAGCAGCCAAGATTGGGCGCTCTCTGGGGCCAACGTCCTGACTTTC.

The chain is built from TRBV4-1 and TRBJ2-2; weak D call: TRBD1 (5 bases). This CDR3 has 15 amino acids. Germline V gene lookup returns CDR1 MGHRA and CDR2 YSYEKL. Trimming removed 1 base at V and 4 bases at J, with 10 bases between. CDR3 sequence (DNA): TGCGCCAGCAGCCAAGCGGTGGGGCTCACCGGGGAGCTGTTTTTT. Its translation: CASSQAVGLTGELFF.

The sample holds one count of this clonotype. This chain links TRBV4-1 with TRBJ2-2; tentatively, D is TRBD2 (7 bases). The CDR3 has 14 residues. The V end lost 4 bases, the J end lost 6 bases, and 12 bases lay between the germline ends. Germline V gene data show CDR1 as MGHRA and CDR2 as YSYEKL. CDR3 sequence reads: CASSLGGASGELFF. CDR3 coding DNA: TGCGCCAGCAGCCTAGGGGGGGCGTCCGGGGAGCTGTTTTTT.

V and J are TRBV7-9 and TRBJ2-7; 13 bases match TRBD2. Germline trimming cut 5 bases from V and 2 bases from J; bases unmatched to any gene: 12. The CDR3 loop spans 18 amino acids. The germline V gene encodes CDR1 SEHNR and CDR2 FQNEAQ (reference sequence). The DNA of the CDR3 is TGTGCCAGCAGCCAACGGACTAGCGGGGGTACAGGGACCTACGAGCAGTACTTC. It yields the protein CASSQRTSGGTGTYEQYF.

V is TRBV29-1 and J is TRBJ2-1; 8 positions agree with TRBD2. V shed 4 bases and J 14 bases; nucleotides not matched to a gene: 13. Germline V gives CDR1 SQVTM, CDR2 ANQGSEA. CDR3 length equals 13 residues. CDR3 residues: CSVGGLAGTVEFF. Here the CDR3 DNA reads TGCAGCGTTGGCGGTCTAGCGGGTACGGTGGAGTTCTTC.

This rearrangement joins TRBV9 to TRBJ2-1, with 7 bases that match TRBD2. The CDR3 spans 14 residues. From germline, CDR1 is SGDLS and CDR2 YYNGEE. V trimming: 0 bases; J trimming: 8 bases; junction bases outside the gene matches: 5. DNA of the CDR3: TGTGCCAGCAGCGTAGGGGGGGGATTCGATGAGCAGTTCTTC. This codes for CASSVGGGFDEQFF.

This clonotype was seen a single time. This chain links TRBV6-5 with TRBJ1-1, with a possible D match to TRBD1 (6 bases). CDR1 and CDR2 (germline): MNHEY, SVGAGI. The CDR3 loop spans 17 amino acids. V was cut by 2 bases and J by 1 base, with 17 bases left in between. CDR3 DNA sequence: TGTGCCAGCAGTTACACCGGGGGCGTCCTACAGAACACTGAAGCTTTCTTT. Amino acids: CASSYTGGVLQNTEAFF.

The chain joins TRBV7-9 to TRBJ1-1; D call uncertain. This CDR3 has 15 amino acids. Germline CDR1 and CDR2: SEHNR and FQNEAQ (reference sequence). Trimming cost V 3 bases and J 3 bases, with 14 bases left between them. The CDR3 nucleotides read TGTGCCAGCAGCTTCATCGGCGGCGTCGACACTGAAGCTTTCTTT. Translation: CASSFIGGVDTEAFF. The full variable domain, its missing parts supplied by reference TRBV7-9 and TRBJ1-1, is DTGVSQNPRHKITKRGQNVTFRCDPISEHNRLYWYRQTLGQGPEFLTYFQNEAQLEKSRLLSDRFSAERPKGSFSTLEIQRTEQGDSAMYLCASSFIGGVDTEAFFGQGTRLTVV.

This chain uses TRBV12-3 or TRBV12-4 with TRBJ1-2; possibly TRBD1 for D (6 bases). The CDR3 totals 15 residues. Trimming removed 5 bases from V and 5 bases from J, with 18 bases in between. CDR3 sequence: CASSLGTTGFYGYTF. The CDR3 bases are TGTGCCAGCAGTCTAGGAACGACAGGTTTTTATGGCTACACCTTC.

DNA for the CDR3: TGTGCCAGCAGCCAGGACAGATATGGCTACACCTTC. Amino acid sequence: CASSQDRYGYTF. This sequence joins TRBV11-2 and TRBJ1-2; possibly TRBD1 for D (6 bases). With 5 bases removed from V and 5 bases from J, the gap between germline ends came to 9 bases. CDR1 and CDR2 (germline): SGHAT, FQNNGV. This CDR3 has 12 amino acids.

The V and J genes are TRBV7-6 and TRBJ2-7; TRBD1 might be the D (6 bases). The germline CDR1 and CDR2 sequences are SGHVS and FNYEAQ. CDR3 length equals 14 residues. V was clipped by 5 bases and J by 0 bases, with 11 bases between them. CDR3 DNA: TGTGCCAGCAGCCCGACAGGAAACTCCTACGAGCAGTACTTC. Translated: CASSPTGNSYEQYF. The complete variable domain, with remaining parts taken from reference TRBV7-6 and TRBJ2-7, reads GAGVSQSPRYKVTKRGQDVALRCDPISGHVSLYWYRQALGQGPEFLTYFNYEAQQDKSGLPNDRFSAERPEGSISTLTIQRTEQRDSAMYRCASSPTGNSYEQYFGPGTRLTVT.